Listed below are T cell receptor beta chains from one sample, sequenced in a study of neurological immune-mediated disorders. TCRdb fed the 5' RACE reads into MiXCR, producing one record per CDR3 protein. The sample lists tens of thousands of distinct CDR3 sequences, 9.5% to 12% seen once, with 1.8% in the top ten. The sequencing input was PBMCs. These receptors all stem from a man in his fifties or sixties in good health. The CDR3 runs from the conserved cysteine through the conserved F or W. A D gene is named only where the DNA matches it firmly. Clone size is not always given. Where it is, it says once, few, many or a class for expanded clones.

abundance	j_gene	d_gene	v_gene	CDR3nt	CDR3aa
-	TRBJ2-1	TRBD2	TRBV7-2	TGTGCCAGCAGCACGGGACTAGCGGGGGGGCGGTGGGAGCAGTTCTTC	CASSTGLAGGRWEQFF
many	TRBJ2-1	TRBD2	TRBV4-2	TGTGCCAGCAGCCAGTTGGTAGCGGGGGGGTGGATCAATGAGCAGTTCTTC	CASSQLVAGGWINEQFF
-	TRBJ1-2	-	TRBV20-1	TGCAGTGCTTCATCCGGGACATGTGCCTATGGCTACACCTTC	CSASSGTCAYGYTF
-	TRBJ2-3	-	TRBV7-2	TGTGCCAGCAGCTTAGATCATGCGAATACGCAGTATTTT	CASSLDHANTQYF
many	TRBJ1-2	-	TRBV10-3	TGTGCCACAACCCAAGTAGCTAACTATGGCTACACCTTC	CATTQVANYGYTF
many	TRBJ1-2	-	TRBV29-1	TGCAGCGTCCTTAGACGGGACTCTAGGAACTATGGCTACACCTTC	CSVLRRDSRNYGYTF
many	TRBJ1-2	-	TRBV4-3	TGCGCCAGCAGCGAAGGGAAGACTCTGGGCTATGGCTACACCTTC	CASSEGKTLGYGYTF
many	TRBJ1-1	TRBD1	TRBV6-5	TGTGCCAGCAGCCTCGACAGGGGATTAGAGGTCATTCTCTTT	CASSLDRGLEVILF
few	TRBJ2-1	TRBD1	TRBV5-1	TGCGCCAGCACCCGGACAGGGTGGAATGAGCAGTTCTTC	CASTRTGWNEQFF
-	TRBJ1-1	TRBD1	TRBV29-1	TGCAGCGTTGTGGGGGGACAGGGAGGATATACTGAAGCTTTCTTT	CSVVGGQGGYTEAFF
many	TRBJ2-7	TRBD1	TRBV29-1	TGCAGCGGGATGGACAGGGCTATCAACGAGCAGTACTTC	CSGMDRAINEQYF
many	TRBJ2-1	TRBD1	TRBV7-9	TGTGCCAGCAGATATACGGGACAGGCCAACAATGAGCAGTTCTTC	CASRYTGQANNEQFF
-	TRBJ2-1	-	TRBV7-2	TGTGCCAGCAGAAACTTTGGGTTTGAGCAGTTCTTC	CASRNFGFEQFF
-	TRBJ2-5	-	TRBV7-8	TGTGCCAGCAGCTCCATGCCAGGGGGGACTTTCGAGACCCAGTACTTC	CASSSMPGGTFETQYF
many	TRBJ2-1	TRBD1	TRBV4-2	TGTGCCAGCAGCCAAGTTAAGGGGGCATACAATGAGCAGTTCTTC	CASSQVKGAYNEQFF
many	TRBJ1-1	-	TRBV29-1	TGCAGCCACGGACACCAGAACACTGAAGCTTTCTTT	CSHGHQNTEAFF
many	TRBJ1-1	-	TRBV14	TGTGCCAGCAGCCAAGTCGCAGGGGCGATGAGCACTGAAGCTTTCTTT	CASSQVAGAMSTEAFF
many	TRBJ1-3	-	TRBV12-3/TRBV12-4	TGTGCCAGCAGCCGGTGGGAGGGACGGAGCTCTGGAAACACCATATATTTT	CASSRWEGRSSGNTIYF
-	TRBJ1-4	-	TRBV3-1	TGTGCCAGCAGCCGCGAGGGGAATGAAAAACTGTTTTTT	CASSREGNEKLFF
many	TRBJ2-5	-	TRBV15	TGTGCCACCAGCGGGGACCGGGTACGCGAGACCCAGTACTTC	CATSGDRVRETQYF
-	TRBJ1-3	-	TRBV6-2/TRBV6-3	-	CATRSMASGKEQYFGPGNTIYF
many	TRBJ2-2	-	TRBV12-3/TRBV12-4	TGTGCCAGCAGTTTACTAGGAAACGATCCTGGAGGGGAGCTGTTTTTT	CASSLLGNDPGGELFF
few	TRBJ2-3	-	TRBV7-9	TGTGCCAGCAGCTTTCCGACTAGTCCAGATACGCAGTATTTT	CASSFPTSPDTQYF
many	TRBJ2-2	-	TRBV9	TGTGCCAGCAGCGTAGTATGGGGAGCAAACACCGGGGAGCTGTTTTTT	CASSVVWGANTGELFF
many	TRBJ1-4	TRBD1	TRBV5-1	TGCGCCAGCAGCTTGGAAATGAGGACAGGGAACGAAAAACTGTTTTTT	CASSLEMRTGNEKLFF
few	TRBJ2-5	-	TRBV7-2	TGTGCCAGCAGCTACTTAAGAGAGACCCAGTACTTC	CASSYLRETQYF
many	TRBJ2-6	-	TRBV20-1	TGCAGTGCTAGATTGTGGGGGACCGACTCTGGGGCCAACGTCCTGACTTTC	CSARLWGTDSGANVLTF
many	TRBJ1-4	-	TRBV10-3	TGTGCCTCTCACGCACAGGGACGTGAAAAACTGTTTTTT	CASHAQGREKLFF
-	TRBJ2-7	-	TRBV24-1	TGTGCCACCAGTGTCATTGAACAGGGGAGGAGCTACGAGCAGTACTTC	CATSVIEQGRSYEQYF
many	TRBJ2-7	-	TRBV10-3	TGTGCCATCAGTGAGTCGAGAGGGTCCTGGGCCTACGAGCAGTACTTC	CAISESRGSWAYEQYF
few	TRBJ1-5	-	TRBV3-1	TGTGCCAGCAGCCCCTCAGGCCCGCAGCCCCAGCATTTT	CASSPSGPQPQHF
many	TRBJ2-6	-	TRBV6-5	TGTGCCAGCAGTTACGAAGGCGGCTCTGGGGCCAACGTCCTGACTTTC	CASSYEGGSGANVLTF
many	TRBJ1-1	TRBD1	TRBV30	TGTGCCTGGACGGGACAGGGCTATGAAGCTTTCTTT	CAWTGQGYEAFF
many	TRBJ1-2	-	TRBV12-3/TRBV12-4	TGTGCCAGCAGTTTAAATGGCTACACCTTC	CASSLNGYTF
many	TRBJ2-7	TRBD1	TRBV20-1	TGCAGTGCTAGAGGGGGTGGACAGGGAAAGTACGAGCAGTACTTC	CSARGGGQGKYEQYF
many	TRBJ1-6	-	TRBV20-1	TGCAGTGCTAGAGATCAACGGTTGGGATCACCCCTCCACTTT	CSARDQRLGSPLHF
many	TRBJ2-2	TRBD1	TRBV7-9	TGTGCCAGCAGCCAGACAGGGTCCGCCGGGGAGCTGTTTTTT	CASSQTGSAGELFF
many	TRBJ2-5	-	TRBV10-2	TGCGCCAGCAGCCACGACCACAGAGAGACCCAGTACTTC	CASSHDHRETQYF
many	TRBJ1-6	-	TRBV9	TGTGCCAGCAGCACTCCTGGGGGGCCTCGACCCCTCCACTTT	CASSTPGGPRPLHF
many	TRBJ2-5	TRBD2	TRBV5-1	TGCGCCAGCAGCCTAGCGGGGGCTCAAGAGACCCAGTACTTC	CASSLAGAQETQYF
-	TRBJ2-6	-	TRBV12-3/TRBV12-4	TGTGCCAGCAGCCTCAGAAGGACTGGGGCCAACGTCCTGACTTTC	CASSLRRTGANVLTF
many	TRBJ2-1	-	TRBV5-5	TGTGCCAGCAGCACCGACGGGCAATGGTGGAATGAGCAGTTCTTC	CASSTDGQWWNEQFF
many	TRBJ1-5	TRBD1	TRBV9	TGTGCCAGCGGGGGACAGCATAGCAATCAGCCCCAGCATTTT	CASGGQHSNQPQHF
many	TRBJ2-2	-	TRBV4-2	TGTGCCAGCAGCCCAGCTACAGTTGGGGGGAGGGAGCTGTTTTTT	CASSPATVGGRELFF
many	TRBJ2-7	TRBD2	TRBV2	TGTGCCAGCAGGGCTCCGGGACTAGCGGGCTACGAGCAGTACTTC	CASRAPGLAGYEQYF
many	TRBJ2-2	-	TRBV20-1	TGCAGTGCTAGACCCAAAAGTCGCAGCCTAGCTACCGGGGAGCTGTTTTTT	CSARPKSRSLATGELFF
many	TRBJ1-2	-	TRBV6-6	TGTGCCAGCAGTTACGGGACCTACTATGGCTACACCTTC	CASSYGTYYGYTF
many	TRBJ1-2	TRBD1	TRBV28	TGTGCCAGCAGTTTAGCGGACAGGAGCTATGGCTACACCTTC	CASSLADRSYGYTF
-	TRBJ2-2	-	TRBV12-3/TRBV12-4	TGTGCCAGCAGTCGGCAGTGCCCTACCGGGGATCTGTTTTTT	CASSRQCPTGDLFF
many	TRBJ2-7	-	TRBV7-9	TGTGCCAGCAGCTTCATCACTAGCTCCTACGAGCAGTACTTC	CASSFITSSYEQYF
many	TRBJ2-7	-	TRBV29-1	TGCAGCGTGGCAAGGGGACTGAACTACGAGCAGTACTTC	CSVARGLNYEQYF
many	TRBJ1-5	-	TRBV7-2	TGTGCCAGCAGCTACGATGGGACTCAGGGAAATCAGCCCCAGCATTTT	CASSYDGTQGNQPQHF
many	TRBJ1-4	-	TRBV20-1	TGCAGTGCAATAAGGAGAGGGGGTGAAGGGGAAAAACTGTTTTTT	CSAIRRGGEGEKLFF
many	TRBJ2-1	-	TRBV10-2	TGCGCCAGCAGTGAAAAAGCTAGGGCAATCGATGAGCAGTTCTTC	CASSEKARAIDEQFF
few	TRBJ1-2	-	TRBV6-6	TGTGCCAGCAGTTACTCGCCAGGGAGCTATGGCTACACCTTC	CASSYSPGSYGYTF
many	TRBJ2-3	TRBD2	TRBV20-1	TGCAGTGCTAGAGAAAGGGAGGGACTCCGCACAGATACGCAGTATTTT	CSAREREGLRTDTQYF